The sequence of this T cell receptor beta chain was determined in a study of T cells in Graves' hyperthyroidism and ophthalmopathy. The ends were cut back, 1 base at V and 5 bases at J, with 14 bases in the middle. CDR3 length equals 15 residues. The germline gives CDR1 SGHTA, CDR2 FQGTGA. Patients aged 18 to 65 had newly diagnosed hyperthyroidism of under 2 months' duration. There were TCR beta CDR3 regions amplified from RNA transcripts. The TCR CDR3 was amplified in a first-round RT-PCR using the HTBI primer set. Each CDR3 protein is one row after TCRdb ran MiXCR on the multiplex PCR reads. This table has around 300,000 distinct CDR3 sequences, roughly 14% appearing once. This clonotype was picked up a small number of times.

This chain links TRBV7-3 with TRBJ2-5, with D possibly TRBD1 on 6 matching bases. Sequencing was performed on blood. The clonotype was recovered from a woman in her thirties with Graves' hyperthyroidism. Here the CDR3 reads CASSLIRDIGETQYF. CDR3 DNA sequence: TGTGCCAGCAGCTTAATCCGGGACATCGGGGAGACCCAGTACTTC. Supplemented by reference TRBV7-3 and TRBJ2-5, the full variable domain reads GAGVSQTPSNKVTEKGKYVELRCDPISGHTALYWYRQSLGQGPEFLIYFQGTGAADDSGLPNDRFFAVRPEGSVSTLKIQRTERGDSAVYLCASSLIRDIGETQYFGPGTRLLVL.